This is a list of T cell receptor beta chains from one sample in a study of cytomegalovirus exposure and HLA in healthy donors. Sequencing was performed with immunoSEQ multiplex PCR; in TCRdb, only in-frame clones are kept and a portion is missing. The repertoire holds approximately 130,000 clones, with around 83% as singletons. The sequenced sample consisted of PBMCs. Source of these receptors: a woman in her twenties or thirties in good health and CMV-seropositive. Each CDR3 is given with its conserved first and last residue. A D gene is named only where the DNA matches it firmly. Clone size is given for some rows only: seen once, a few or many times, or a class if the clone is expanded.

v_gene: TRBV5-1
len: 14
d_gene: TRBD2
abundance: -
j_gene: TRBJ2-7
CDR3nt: TGCGCCAGCAGCTTGCGGGAGGGACCCTACGAGCAGTACTTC
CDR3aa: CASSLREGPYEQYF

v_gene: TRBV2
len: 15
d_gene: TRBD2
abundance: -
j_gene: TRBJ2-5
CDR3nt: TGTGCCAGCAGTGAAGCGGGACTAGCGGCTGAGACCCAGTACTTC
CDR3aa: CASSEAGLAAETQYF

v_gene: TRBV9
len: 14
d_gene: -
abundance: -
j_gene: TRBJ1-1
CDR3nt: TGTGCCAGCAGCGTAGCAGATCTTAACACTGAAGCTTTCTTT
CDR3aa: CASSVADLNTEAFF

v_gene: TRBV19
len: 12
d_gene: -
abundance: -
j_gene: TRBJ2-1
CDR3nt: TGTGCCAGCACCTCAGAGCGAGGTGAGCAGTTCTTC
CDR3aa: CASTSERGEQFF

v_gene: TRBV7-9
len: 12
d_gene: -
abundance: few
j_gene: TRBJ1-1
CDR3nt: TGTGCCAGCAGCTTCGGGAACACTGAAGCTTTCTTT
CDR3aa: CASSFGNTEAFF

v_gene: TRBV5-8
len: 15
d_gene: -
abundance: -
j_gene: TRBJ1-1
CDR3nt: TGTGCCAGCAGCAGGGGCCCAGCAAGGGACACTGAAGCTTTCTTT
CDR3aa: CASSRGPARDTEAFF

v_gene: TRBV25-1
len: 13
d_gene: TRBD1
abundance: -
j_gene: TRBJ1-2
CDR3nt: TGTGCCAGCAGGGGGGGACAGGGAGGTGGCTACACCTTC
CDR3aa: CASRGGQGGGYTF

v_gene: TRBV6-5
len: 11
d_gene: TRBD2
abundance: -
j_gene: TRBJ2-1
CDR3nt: TGTGCCAGCAGAGCGGGGGTTGAGCAGTTCTTC
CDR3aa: CASRAGVEQFF

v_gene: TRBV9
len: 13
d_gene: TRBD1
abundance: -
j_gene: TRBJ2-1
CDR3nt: TGTGCCAGCAGGGGACAGGGTCACAATGAGCAGTTCTTC
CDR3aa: CASRGQGHNEQFF

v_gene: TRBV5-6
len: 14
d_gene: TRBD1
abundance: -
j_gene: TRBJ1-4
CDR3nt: TGTGCCAGCAGCTTCGGGACAGTTAATGAAAAACTGTTTTTT
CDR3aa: CASSFGTVNEKLFF